This record concerns one T cell receptor beta chain sequence. V was shortened by 3 bases and J by 4 bases, with 13 bases between the two germline ends. The germline gives CDR1 MGHRA, CDR2 YSYEKL. The CDR3 runs to 15 residues. This sample was taken from a study of control samples from healthy donors and cancer patients. The method was immunoSEQ multiplex PCR; TCRdb's version includes in-frame clones alone and lacks a portion of them. The sample records about 140,000 clones, around 90% being singletons. The genes are TRBV4-1 and TRBJ1-5; no reliable D call. The TCR comes from a man aged 25-45 years in good health. Sequencing was performed on blood. The CDR3 DNA sequence: TGCGCCAGCAGCCAGGAGCACAGCATTAATCAGCCCCAGCATTTT. It specifies CASSQEHSINQPQHF.